Shown below are 32 T cell receptor beta chains from a single sample sequenced in a study of T-cell memory formation after mild COVID-19. TCRdb ran MiXCR on the 5' RACE reads and lists one entry per CDR3 protein. The sample has under 350,000 distinct CDR3 sequences; about a sixth are singletons. Specimen: PBMCs or a T cell subset sorted from them (not recorded which). These receptors came from a man aged 18 to 35 who had mild COVID-19 (a few samples of this study predate the infection). Cell type and time point are not known.

This clonotype appeared a few times. The gene calls are TRBV4-1 and TRBJ1-4, with a possible D match to TRBD1 (6 bases). Germline loops: CDR1 MGHRA, CDR2 YSYEKL. The CDR3 contains 16 residues. Trimming pared 1 base from V and 8 bases from J, leaving 17 bases between. CDR3 loop: CASSQVSPQGREKLFF. DNA for the CDR3: TGCGCCAGCAGCCAAGTGTCGCCTCAGGGGAGGGAAAAACTGTTTTTT.

In this sample, this clonotype turned up many times. V and J are TRBV7-6 and TRBJ2-7; TRBD1 aligns across 9 bases. The CDR3 contains 14 residues. V was clipped by 4 bases and J by 3 bases; unmatched bases: 4. Germline CDR1 SGHVS, CDR2 FNYEAQ. This CDR3 is CASSSGTGLYEQYF. The CDR3 nucleotides read TGTGCCAGCAGCTCCGGGACAGGGCTCTACGAGCAGTACTTC. The full variable domain, with the rest looked up from reference TRBV7-6 and TRBJ2-7, is GAGVSQSPRYKVTKRGQDVALRCDPISGHVSLYWYRQALGQGPEFLTYFNYEAQQDKSGLPNDRFSAERPEGSISTLTIQRTEQRDSAMYRCASSSGTGLYEQYFGPGTRLTVT.

CDR3 amino acids: CASSLGQGFADTQYF. DNA for the CDR3: TGTGCCAGCAGCTTGGGACAGGGGTTTGCAGATACGCAGTATTTT. The rearrangement links TRBV11-3 to TRBJ2-3, with TRBD1 matching 10 bases. After removal of 3 bases from V and 4 bases from J, the junction contained 4 bases not matched to a gene. The germline V gene encodes CDR1 SGHNT and CDR2 YENEEA. The CDR3 has 15 residues. The full variable domain, completed using reference TRBV11-3 and TRBJ2-3, is EAGVVQSPRYKIIEKKQPVAFWCNPISGHNTLYWYLQNLGQGPELLIRYENEEAVDDSQLPKDRFSAERLKGVDSTLKIQPAELGDSAVYLCASSLGQGFADTQYFGPGTRLTVL.

The chain combines TRBV28 with TRBJ1-4, with a possible D match to TRBD1 (5 bases). Trimming shortened V by 3 bases and J by 7 bases, and 18 bases separated the two germline ends. In germline, CDR1 is MDHEN, CDR2 SYDVKM. This CDR3 is built from 16 residues. CDR3: CASSFTGASWGEKLFF. The DNA of the CDR3 is TGTGCCAGCAGTTTTACCGGGGCCAGCTGGGGTGAAAAACTGTTTTTT.

This clonotype came up a few times. This chain joins TRBV3-2 and TRBJ1-6; the DNA was not used to check the table's D call, TRBD1. TRBV3-2 is shown as a pseudogene. The length of the CDR3 is 15 residues. The CDR3 DNA reads as TGTGCCAGCATCTCGACAGGGATCGGTAATTCACCCCTCCACTTT. Translation: CASISTGIGNSPLHF.

The chain is built from TRBV5-4 and TRBJ1-1, with D possibly TRBD1 on 6 matching bases. CDR1 SGHNT and CDR2 YYREEE come from the germline V gene (reference sequence). The CDR3 runs to 14 residues. V lost 2 bases and J lost 5, with 13 bases in between. Here the CDR3 reads CASSFNRAGTEAFF. The CDR3 coding sequence is TGTGCCAGCAGCTTTAACAGGGCTGGAACTGAAGCTTTCTTT.

The genes are TRBV20-1 and TRBJ2-1; 8 bases map to TRBD1. Trimming at V came to 4 bases and at J to 6 bases, leaving 8 bases not matched to a gene. CDR3 length: 14 amino acids. Per the germline V gene, CDR1 is DFQATT and CDR2 is SNEGSKA (reference sequence). Here the CDR3 DNA reads TGCAGTGCTACTAGACAGGGGAACAGCAATGAGCAGTTCTTC. It translates to CSATRQGNSNEQFF.

This clonotype was counted many times. CDR3: CATSRRGANNEQFF. The CDR3 coding sequence is TGTGCCACCAGCAGGCGGGGGGCTAACAATGAGCAGTTCTTC. The chain recombines TRBV15 with TRBJ2-1, with TRBD2 identical over 8 bases. This CDR3 is 14 amino acids long. Germline loops: CDR1 LNHNV, CDR2 YYDKDF (reference sequence). V lost 3 bases and J lost 5; bases outside the gene matches: 3. The full variable domain, its missing parts supplied by reference TRBV15 and TRBJ2-1, is DAMVIQNPRYQVTQFGKPVTLSCSQTLNHNVMYWYQQKSSQAPKLLFHYYDKDFNNEADTPDNFQSRRPNTSFCFLDIRSPGLGDTAMYLCATSRRGANNEQFFGPGTRLTVL.

This clonotype occurred a few times. The chain joins TRBV20-1 to TRBJ2-1; the D call may be TRBD1 or TRBD2 (5 bases each). This CDR3 has 13 amino acids. V shed 8 bases and J shed 4 bases, with 15 bases lying between them. The germline V gene encodes CDR1 DFQATT and CDR2 SNEGSKA (reference sequence). CDR3: CSTVGVGYNEQFF. The CDR3 bases are TGCAGTACGGTGGGGGTAGGGTACAATGAGCAGTTCTTC.

The chain recombines TRBV28 with TRBJ1-6; the match to TRBD1 covers 7 bases. The CDR3 contains 15 residues. Trimming took 6 bases from V and 7 from J; bases not matched to a gene: 9. CDR1 is MDHEN and CDR2 is SYDVKM in the germline V gene. The CDR3 nucleotides read TGTGCCAGCAGGCTAACAGGGGCCTCCAATTCACCCCTCCACTTT. It translates to CASRLTGASNSPLHF.

The rearrangement links TRBV29-1 to TRBJ2-7; D is unclear. Trimming took 5 bases from V and 2 from J, leaving 10 bases between them. This CDR3 is built from 12 residues. Germline V gene lookup returns CDR1 SQVTM and CDR2 ANQGSEA. CDR3 residues: CSVRYLTYEQYF. For the CDR3, the DNA is TGCAGCGTTCGTTACTTAACCTACGAGCAGTACTTC.

J is TRBJ2-7 and V is TRBV10-3; D is perhaps TRBD1 or TRBD2 (5 bases each). Germline V CDR1 and CDR2: ENHRY, SYGVKD. V was pared by 11 bases and J by 6 bases, with 20 bases between. The CDR3 runs 13 residues. The CDR3 spells CAAQPEGLSEQYV. CDR3 DNA sequence: TGTGCCGCTCAACCCGAGGGGCTGAGCGAGCAGTACGTC.

The rearrangement joins TRBV28 to TRBJ2-3; possibly TRBD2 for D (5 bases). CDR1 MDHEN and CDR2 SYDVKM come from the germline V gene. The V gene lost 8 bases and the J gene lost 9 bases, with 15 bases spanning the gap. The CDR3 totals 12 residues. The CDR3, as DNA: TGTGCCAGCGTGGCGGGCCCGGGGACGCAGTATTTT. Its protein product is CASVAGPGTQYF.

The chain carries TRBV28 and TRBJ1-2; 9 nucleotides align to TRBD1. V lost 8 bases to trimming and J lost 5 bases; unmatched junction nucleotides: 9. The CDR3 extends over 14 amino acids. Germline CDR1 reads MDHEN; CDR2 reads SYDVKM. The CDR3 nucleotides are TGTGCCAGCGGCGGACACAGGGGGCGTTATGGCTACACCTTC. The encoded protein is CASGGHRGRYGYTF.

This chain connects TRBV7-2 to TRBJ2-3; D perhaps matches TRBD2 (7 bases). CDR3 length: 18 residues. The V end was cut by 1 base, the J end by 4 bases, with 21 bases between. Germline values: CDR1 SGHTA, CDR2 FQGNSA. This CDR3 reads CASSLEAGAGRVADTQYF. The DNA for the CDR3 is TGTGCCAGCAGCTTAGAGGCGGGGGCCGGACGGGTGGCAGATACGCAGTATTTT.

This clonotype was detected only a few times. The genes are TRBV10-3 and TRBJ2-3; no clear D gene. Deletions cut 10 bases from V and 6 bases from J, with 11 bases between. Germline values: CDR1 ENHRY, CDR2 SYGVKD. The CDR3 runs to 11 residues. CDR3 amino acids: CATATQDTQYF. In DNA, the CDR3 is TGTGCCACCGCCACGCAGGATACGCAGTATTTT.

This chain connects TRBV6-5 to TRBJ1-1; D is unresolved. The V gene lost 3 bases and the J gene lost 1 base, with 6 bases spanning the gap. CDR1 is MNHEY, CDR2 SVGAGI, per germline. The CDR3 length is 13 residues. This CDR3 is CASSYIQNTEAFF. The CDR3 DNA follows: TGTGCCAGCAGTTATATCCAGAACACTGAAGCTTTCTTT.

This clonotype was picked up a small number of times. The rearrangement uses TRBV9 and TRBJ1-2; D ambiguous. The CDR3 loop spans 13 amino acids. V was shortened by 3 bases and J by 7 bases, with 13 bases between the two germline ends. From germline, CDR1 is SGDLS and CDR2 YYNGEE. The CDR3 spells CASSGTDGSGYTF. For the CDR3, the DNA is TGTGCCAGCAGCGGAACGGACGGTAGTGGCTACACCTTC.

The V and J genes are TRBV7-8 and TRBJ2-1, with no clear D. CDR1 is SGHVS, CDR2 FQNEAQ, per germline. CDR3 length equals 12 residues. V lost 5 bases and J lost 2, with 4 bases in between. In DNA form, the CDR3 reads TGTGCCAGCAGCACTCCCTACAATGAGCAGTTCTTC. Translated, it gives CASSTPYNEQFF.

This clonotype was detected ten times or more. V is TRBV7-9 and J is TRBJ2-5; no reliable D call. With 3 bases removed from V and 4 bases from J, the gap between germline ends came to 9 bases. Germline V CDR1 and CDR2: SEHNR, FQNEAQ (reference sequence). The CDR3 spans 13 residues. The CDR3 DNA follows: TGTGCCAGCAGCTTTGAAGCCCCAGAGACCCAGTACTTC. Protein: CASSFEAPETQYF.

This chain uses TRBV20-1 with TRBJ1-2, with 8 bases identical to TRBD1. The CDR3 runs to 13 residues. V lost 2 bases, J lost 6 bases, and 5 bases stayed unmatched. Germline V gene data show CDR1 as DFQATT and CDR2 as SNEGSKA (reference sequence). CDR3: CSARRTGRDGYTF. The CDR3 DNA follows: TGCAGTGCTAGACGGACAGGGAGGGATGGCTACACCTTC.

V is TRBV10-2 and J is TRBJ2-1; D unresolved. The CDR3 is made up of 16 amino acids. Trimming cost V 2 bases and J 4 bases, with 15 bases left between them. CDR1 WSHSY and CDR2 SAAADI come from the germline V gene. CDR3 protein: CASSELFGRGYNEQFF. Written as DNA, the CDR3 is TGCGCCAGCAGTGAGCTTTTTGGACGCGGATACAATGAGCAGTTCTTC.

The gene calls are TRBV5-1 and TRBJ2-7; possibly TRBD1 or TRBD2 for D (5 bases each). CDR3 size: 14 residues. Germline CDR1 SGHRS, CDR2 YFSETQ. The V gene lost 0 bases and the J gene lost 3 bases, with 10 bases spanning the gap. CDR3 nucleotide sequence: TGCGCCAGCAGCTTGGCGGGGACGATCTACGAGCAGTACTTC. This sequence encodes CASSLAGTIYEQYF.

In this sample, this clonotype turned up a few times. This chain connects TRBV18 to TRBJ2-1; D not certain. This CDR3 spans 13 amino acids. Germline CDR1 is KGHSH and CDR2 is LQKENI. Trimming took 3 bases from V and 4 from J, leaving 7 bases between them. CDR3 residues: CASSPVGYNEQFF. In DNA, the CDR3 is TGTGCCAGCTCACCGGTCGGGTACAATGAGCAGTTCTTC.

In DNA, the CDR3 is TGTGCCAGTAGTGCCCCGGGACAGGGGTGGGAGACCCAGTACTTC. Protein sequence: CASSAPGQGWETQYF. The chain is built from TRBV19 and TRBJ2-5; TRBD1 aligns across 10 bases. This CDR3 is 15 amino acids long. The V and J ends lost 5 bases and 5 bases, in that order; junction bases with no gene match: 8. CDR1 is LNHDA, CDR2 SQIVND, per germline (reference sequence).

The chain recombines TRBV23-1 with TRBJ2-4; a possible D gene is TRBD1 (5 bases). TRBV23-1 belongs to the ORF category, with a function that is uncertain. V was clipped by 4 bases and J by 7 bases, with 17 bases between them. CDR3 length: 15 amino acids. The CDR3 DNA reads as TGCGCCAGCAGTCCGCCGAAGGCAGGGCTGAACATTCAGTACTTC. Translating gives CASSPPKAGLNIQYF.

The V call is TRBV6-2 or TRBV6-3, the J call TRBJ1-1; D gene unclear. The CDR3 loop spans 16 amino acids. The germline V gene has CDR1 MNHEY and CDR2 SVGEGT. V lost 2 bases and J 3 bases, leaving 16 bases between the germline ends. Written as DNA, the CDR3 is TGTGCCAGCAGTTACCCGTCGGACGGCCCGGACACTGAAGCTTTCTTT. Protein: CASSYPSDGPDTEAFF.

The chain is built from TRBV12-3 or TRBV12-4 and TRBJ1-1; D is unresolved. There are 15 residues in the CDR3. The V and J ends lost 5 bases and 4 bases respectively, with 17 bases between them. In DNA form, the CDR3 reads TGTGCCAGCAGTCATCCGGGCCCCCCTACCACTGAAGCTTTCTTT. Amino acids: CASSHPGPPTTEAFF.

The rearrangement links TRBV28 to TRBJ1-2; unclear D gene. V shed 5 bases and J shed 8 bases, with 21 bases lying between them. The CDR3 is 15 residues long. Germline V gene data show CDR1 as MDHEN and CDR2 as SYDVKM. CDR3: CASSPTGRGLPGYTF. In nucleotides, the CDR3 is TGTGCCAGCAGTCCTACGGGAAGAGGGTTGCCCGGCTACACCTTC.

CDR3 protein: CASSLEKNGILRFRQPQHF. CDR3 nucleotides: TGTGCCAGCAGCTTAGAAAAAAACGGAATTCTGAGATTCCGCCAGCCCCAGCATTTT. The gene calls are TRBV7-8 and TRBJ1-5; no clear D. Germline assignment: CDR1 SGHVS and CDR2 FQNEAQ. This CDR3 contains 19 residues. The ends were cut back, 1 base at V and 7 bases at J, with 26 bases in the middle. Full variable domain (missing parts from reference TRBV7-8 and TRBJ1-5): GAGVSQSPRYKVAKRGQDVALRCDPISGHVSLFWYQQALGQGPEFLTYFQNEAQLDKSGLPSDRFFAERPEGSVSTLKIQRTQQEDSAVYLCASSLEKNGILRFRQPQHFGDGTRLSIL.

This clonotype has ten or more counts. The V and J genes are TRBV7-3 and TRBJ2-2; 10 positions match TRBD1. Germline V CDR1 and CDR2: SGHTA, FQGTGA. This CDR3 has 15 amino acids. The V segment lost 7 bases and the J segment 6 bases; nucleotides outside the gene matches: 8. CDR3 nucleotide sequence: TGTGCCAGCACCCCAGGGACAGGGGTGGCCGGGGAGCTGTTTTTT. It codes for CASTPGTGVAGELFF.

This clonotype was counted only a few times. The V call is TRBV5-1, the J call TRBJ2-5, with D possibly matching TRBD2 (6 bases). CDR1 SGHRS and CDR2 YFSETQ come from the germline V gene. V was pared by 4 bases and J by 9 bases, with 22 bases between. The CDR3 covers 15 residues. The CDR3 DNA follows: TGCGCCAGCAGCCGCGAGGCCGGCGGGACTCTGGCCCAGTACTTC. Protein product: CASSREAGGTLAQYF.